Given below is one TCR beta chain in context. This entry comes from a study of blood T cell repertoires in COVID-19. CDR3 length equals 15 residues. Germline V CDR1 and CDR2: SGHAT, FQNNGV. J lost 2 bases, V lost 5 bases, and 4 bases had no gene match. Authors' processing steps: Amplification from reference gene primers served as the basis for estimated nucleated cell counts. Only in-frame clones appear in the TCRdb table, and some are missing; sequencing was by immunoSEQ multiplex PCR. V and J calls and clone size are copied from that table; D and trimming were computed from the DNA. Of under 300,000 clones listed, around 81% are singletons.

The clonotype was recovered from a woman aged 55-75 years with active or convalescent COVID-19. Sequences were obtained from peripheral blood. This sequence joins TRBV11-2 and TRBJ2-2, with 8 positions matching TRBD1. The CDR3 here is CASSRTGGNTGELFF. DNA for the CDR3: TGTGCCAGCAGCCGTACAGGGGGTAACACCGGGGAGCTGTTTTTT.